A selection of T cell receptor beta chains follows, all from one sample in a study of T-cell memory formation after mild COVID-19. Using its own MiXCR run on the 5' RACE reads, TCRdb lists one record per CDR3 protein. The data contain 300,000 to 400,000 distinct CDR3 sequences, roughly 21% of them seen just once; the ten biggest clones take up around 13%. The sample comprised PBMCs or a T cell subset sorted from them (not recorded which). Receptors originate from an adult woman who had mild COVID-19 (a few samples of this study predate the infection). Cell type and time point are not known. Each CDR3 is given with its conserved first and last residue.

V: TRBV27
CDR3: CASSLWGDDYEQYF

V: TRBV29-1
CDR3: CSVGRDELGTQYF

V: TRBV2
CDR3: CASSEEGLQGQPQHF

V: TRBV28
CDR3: CASSPPGRSGLYNEQFF

V: TRBV6-5
CDR3: CASSYSLNRVGETQYF

V: TRBV6-2/TRBV6-3
CDR3: CASRAGLSSYNEQFF

V: TRBV5-6
CDR3: CASSLEGTSYEQYF

V: TRBV7-9
CDR3: CASSLLPRQGLRDEQFF

V: TRBV5-1
CDR3: CASSARGGLNYNEQFF

V: TRBV7-2
CDR3: CASSPWDRGTDTQYF

V: TRBV6-6
CDR3: CASSYPTETYEQYF

V: TRBV6-2/TRBV6-3
CDR3: CASSYGGDTYEQYF

V: TRBV4-1
CDR3: CASSQATGDLYNEQFF

V: TRBV30
CDR3: CAWMRGVPGELFF

V: TRBV19
CDR3: CASSPGRADTEAFF

V: TRBV4-2
CDR3: CASSQGTSGQTYEQYF

V: TRBV21-1
CDR3: CASSKPSLGQGSNEQFF

V: TRBV12-3/TRBV12-4
CDR3: CASSLNGAGNTIYF

V: TRBV15
CDR3: CATSRDGRYNEQFF

V: TRBV12-3/TRBV12-4
CDR3: CASSSTVNTEAFF

V: TRBV5-1
CDR3: CASSKGADPTGELFF

V: TRBV7-2
CDR3: CASSSYLAGLTYEQYF

V: TRBV5-1
CDR3: CASSLDSLGVEQYF

V: TRBV11-2
CDR3: CASRQGVNTGELFF

V: TRBV7-2
CDR3: CASSLVEGVAGELFF

V: TRBV5-6
CDR3: CASSPDGRETQYF

V: TRBV27
CDR3: CASSREDRASVTTGYTF

V: TRBV25-1
CDR3: CASSDAGVTYNEQFF

V: TRBV15
CDR3: CATSLPDRGYGYTF

V: TRBV4-1
CDR3: CASSQDRRRDSGYTF

V: TRBV4-1
CDR3: CASSQIQTLGTEAFF

V: TRBV9
CDR3: CASSVTGHPNTGELFF

V: TRBV9
CDR3: CASSGLRGRMNTEAFF

V: TRBV24-1
CDR3: CATSDFTNQPQHF

V: TRBV7-9
CDR3: CASRRAGTGSYEQYF